The clone carrying this TCR beta chain was observed many times. Trimming took off 8 bases at V and 2 bases at J, with 16 bases between the two ends. The germline gives CDR1 MNHNS, CDR2 SASEGT. CDR3 size: 14 residues. This entry is derived from a study of human T cells and chemical hapten exposure. Study context: Sensitization employed 2% DPC on about 2 cm by about 2 cm of upper inner arm skin. There were weekly diphenylcyclopropenone doses to the scalp for patients throughout the roughly 24-week study. DPC at 0.01% went onto the upper back in patch tests, read at 6 days.

A single record per CDR3 protein comes from TCRdb applying MiXCR to the RACE reads. The profile shows some 90,000 distinct CDR3 sequences, approximately 10% of them singletons. Time point noted: patch test 3, about 24 weeks after DPC sensitization. Specified treatment: therapeutic diphenylcyclopropenone sensitization with weekly scalp DPC. The donor pool consisted of alopecia patients aged 18 to 70 years, considered suitable for DPC. This sequence originates from a woman aged 25 to 39 with alopecia areata. Some clones in this sample may be carry-over from other donors' samples. The sample in question was whole blood, obtained in connection with sensitization to the hapten diphenylcyclopropenone (DPC). The chain uses TRBV6-1 and TRBJ2-7, with D maybe TRBD1 (5 bases). Written as DNA, the CDR3 is TGTGCCAGCTCCGCCCTCGACAGTCCCTACGAGCAGTACGTC. The encoded protein is CASSALDSPYEQYV.